This T cell receptor (beta chain) was profiled in a study of technical replicates of blood from several donors. Libraries were prepared by immunoSEQ multiplex PCR; TCRdb keeps only in-frame clonotypes and omits some of them. Of under 95,000 clones listed, 98% were seen once; the top ten hold around 0.15%. Trimming removed 5 bases at V and 6 bases at J, with 10 bases between. The CDR3 is 12 amino acids. The germline V gene has CDR1 SGHVS and CDR2 FQNEAQ. Source material: T cells isolated from PBMCs. The receptor's source is a human donor in good health. The V gene is TRBV7-8, the J gene TRBJ1-1; no reliable D call. CDR3 sequence reads: CASSHSRSEAFF. CDR3 bases: TGTGCCAGCAGCCATTCCAGATCTGAAGCTTTCTTT.